The 15 T cell receptor beta chains below come from one sample, sequenced in a study of regulatory T cells in long-lasting Graves disease. As to time point: persistent/refractory GD, antithyroid drugs over 5 years with positive TRAb. Generation of the TCR library employed RNA extracted from PBMCs. Investigators prepared the TCR beta libraries by applying iRepertoire HTBI primers and Arm-PCR of CDR3 regions. MiXCR, run by TCRdb on the multiplex PCR reads, gives a single entry per CDR3 protein. The data contain a few hundred thousand distinct CDR3 sequences, around 20% of them singletons. The sequencing used peripheral blood mononuclear cells (PBMCs), collected when the disease was refractory, from a patient treated with antithyroid drugs. The receptors shown here come from a female donor with Graves disease.

V and J are TRBV5-8 and TRBJ1-1; the D is unclear. V lost 0 bases and J lost 0, with 9 bases in between. In germline, CDR1 is SGHTS, CDR2 YDEGEE. The length of the CDR3 is 15 residues. CDR3 in DNA: TGTGCCAGCAGCTTGGCCGTGAGGGTGAACACTGAAGCTTTCTTT. It translates to CASSLAVRVNTEAFF.

This clonotype came up a few times. The chain combines TRBV20-1 with TRBJ1-1, with 7 bases identical to TRBD1. This CDR3 comprises 15 residues. V trimming: 4 bases; J trimming: 5 bases; junction bases outside the gene matches: 13. Germline values: CDR1 DFQATT, CDR2 SNEGSKA (reference sequence). CDR3 nucleotide sequence: TGCAGTGCTAACCAGCCAGGGGGAATTGAGACTGAAGCTTTCTTT. Translation: CSANQPGGIETEAFF.

The chain has TRBV20-1 and TRBJ2-1, with D possibly TRBD1 on 5 matching bases. The CDR3 runs 10 residues. CDR1 and CDR2 from the germline V gene are DFQATT and SNEGSKA (reference sequence). V was shortened by 5 bases and J by 10 bases, with 9 bases between the two germline ends. CDR3 protein: CSAYDSEQFF. CDR3 nucleotides: TGCAGTGCTTACGACAGCGAGCAGTTCTTC.

In this sample, this clonotype turned up a few times. This chain links TRBV4-2 with TRBJ1-2; TRBD1 is a possible D gene (5 bases). V gave up 1 base and J gave up 0 bases, with 9 bases separating them. The germline CDR1 and CDR2 sequences are LGHNA and YNFKEQ. CDR3 length: 15 amino acids. This chain's CDR3 is CASSQVSGPNYGYTF. CDR3 in DNA: TGTGCCAGCAGCCAAGTGTCGGGGCCTAACTATGGCTACACCTTC.

The V and J genes are TRBV20-1 and TRBJ1-4; 8 positions agree with TRBD1. J lost 3 bases, V lost 5 bases, and 17 bases had no gene match. In germline, CDR1 is DFQATT, CDR2 SNEGSKA (reference sequence). This CDR3 is 18 amino acids long. The CDR3 DNA sequence: TGCAGTGCTTTCGGTCAGACCAACGACAGGGGATCTAATGAAAAACTGTTTTTT. Protein: CSAFGQTNDRGSNEKLFF.

V usage is TRBV10-3 and J usage is TRBJ2-7; D not certain. Deletions cut 2 bases from V and 3 bases from J, with 8 bases between. Germline values: CDR1 ENHRY, CDR2 SYGVKD. The CDR3 has 13 amino acids. The CDR3 sequence is CAISEPPSYEQYF. For the CDR3, the DNA is TGTGCCATCAGTGAGCCGCCTAGCTACGAGCAGTACTTC.

This clonotype was counted only a few times. The chain recombines TRBV7-9 with TRBJ1-3; TRBD1 might be the D (6 bases). Germline V CDR1 and CDR2: SEHNR, FQNEAQ (reference sequence). V lost 2 bases and J lost 2, with 10 bases in between. This CDR3 contains 15 residues. The CDR3 sequence is CASSLRQGTGNTIYF. The DNA for the CDR3 is TGTGCCAGCAGCTTACGCCAGGGGACTGGAAACACCATATATTTT.

Note on this clonotype: It differs at one base from a far larger clone, so likely a read error. The chain links TRBV2 to TRBJ2-1; no firm D call. Germline V gives CDR1 SNHLY, CDR2 FYNNEI. The CDR3 consists of 13 residues. V shed 6 bases and J shed 10 bases, with 16 bases lying between them. CDR3 nucleotide sequence: TGTGCCAGCAGCGTCGACCTCTCCTACGAGCAGTTCTTC. It is translated as CASSVDLSYEQFF.

Only a few counts were recorded for this clonotype. The rearrangement uses TRBV2 and TRBJ1-3; D remains unclear. Germline V CDR1 and CDR2: SNHLY, FYNNEI. CDR3 length: 15 amino acids. With 3 bases removed from V and 4 bases from J, the gap between germline ends came to 13 bases. CDR3 loop: CASSDHGFQGNTIYF. The CDR3 DNA reads TGTGCCAGCAGTGATCACGGTTTTCAGGGAAACACCATATATTTT.

This clonotype was detected ten times or more. V and J are TRBV2 and TRBJ2-7; 12 bases are a match to TRBD2. The J segment lost 2 bases and the V segment lost 2 bases, leaving 7 bases of the junction unmatched. Germline values: CDR1 SNHLY, CDR2 FYNNEI. CDR3 size: 17 residues. The CDR3 spells CASSEYTSGRFTYEQYF. The CDR3 DNA reads as TGTGCCAGCAGTGAATACACTAGCGGGAGGTTTACCTACGAGCAGTACTTC.

The chain couples TRBV14 to TRBJ2-1; 8 nucleotides line up with TRBD2. The CDR3 contains 15 residues. Germline assignment: CDR1 SGHDN and CDR2 FVKESK. The trim removed 5 bases at V and 2 bases at J, leaving 5 bases unmatched. The CDR3: CASSTERGTYNEQFF. CDR3 sequence (DNA): TGTGCCAGCAGCACCGAGCGGGGGACCTACAATGAGCAGTTCTTC.

The sample holds many counts of this clonotype. The chain is built from TRBV25-1 and TRBJ1-1; D gene unclear. This CDR3 is built from 16 residues. V lost 1 base and J 1 base, leaving 13 bases between the germline ends. CDR1 is MGHDK, CDR2 SYGVNS, per germline. CDR3 sequence: CASSESRDHGNTEAFF. In DNA form, the CDR3 reads TGTGCCAGCAGTGAATCTCGGGATCACGGGAACACTGAAGCTTTCTTT.

This clonotype has only a few counts. The CDR3 region is CASSSRDRDIQYF. DNA for the CDR3: TGTGCCAGCAGCTCCCGGGACAGGGACATTCAGTACTTC. The gene calls are TRBV13 and TRBJ2-4; TRBD1 aligns across 9 bases. The V and J ends lost 4 bases and 8 bases, in that order; junction bases with no gene match: 3. CDR3 length equals 13 residues. Germline V gene sequence: CDR1 PRHDT, CDR2 FYEKMQ (reference sequence).

The sample holds many counts of this clonotype. The chain joins TRBV30 to TRBJ2-2; no definite D call. CDR1 and CDR2 (germline): GTSNPN, SVGIG (reference sequence). This CDR3 is built from 12 residues. V dropped 0 bases and J dropped 8 bases, with 7 bases sitting between them. The CDR3: CAWSVLGGELFF. For the CDR3, the DNA is TGTGCCTGGAGTGTACTGGGGGGGGAGCTGTTTTTT.

The chain uses TRBV25-1 and TRBJ2-1; D gene ambiguous. CDR3 length: 15 residues. V lost 3 bases and J lost 1, with 10 bases in between. CDR1 and CDR2 (germline): MGHDK, SYGVNS. This CDR3 is CASSDGAMSYNEQFF. DNA for the CDR3: TGTGCCAGCAGTGACGGAGCGATGTCCTACAATGAGCAGTTCTTC.